Each of the 16 T cell receptor beta chains below was sequenced from the same sample in a study of cytomegalovirus exposure and HLA in healthy donors. It was with 60 Vbeta and 13 Jbeta primers that the PCR ran. Assay: immunoSEQ multiplex PCR; the TCRdb copy retains only in-frame clones and omits some. Altogether approximately 38,000 clones are present, 66% being singletons, with the ten largest covering more than 15%. Specimen: PBMCs. The receptors shown here come from a middle-aged man in good health and CMV-seropositive.

The chain uses TRBV5-1 and TRBJ2-3; D remains ambiguous. V lost 0 bases and J lost 4, with 3 bases in between. The CDR3 spans 12 residues. Germline assignment: CDR1 SGHRS and CDR2 YFSETQ. The CDR3: CASSLASDTQYF. Here the CDR3 DNA reads TGCGCCAGCAGCTTGGCCTCAGATACGCAGTATTTT.

The chain recombines TRBV30 with TRBJ2-1, with 12 bases matching TRBD2. V gave up 0 bases and J gave up 1 base; unmatched junction bases: 13. The CDR3 loop spans 20 amino acids. Germline V gene sequence: CDR1 GTSNPN, CDR2 SVGIG (reference sequence). CDR3 in DNA: TGTGCCTGGAGTGTACGAAGGACTAGCGGGGTCTGGGGGTCCTACAATGAGCAGTTCTTC. Translating it yields CAWSVRRTSGVWGSYNEQFF.

The chain links TRBV11-2 to TRBJ2-7; a possible D gene is TRBD1 (5 bases). This CDR3 spans 15 amino acids. V shed 2 bases and J shed 0 bases, with 11 bases lying between them. CDR1 is SGHAT, CDR2 FQNNGV, per germline. The CDR3 spells CASSLLDMSSYEQYF. The CDR3 DNA is TGTGCCAGCAGCTTACTGGACATGAGCTCCTACGAGCAGTACTTC. Combining the CDR3 with reference TRBV11-2 and TRBJ2-7 gives the whole variable domain EAGVAQSPRYKIIEKRQSVAFWCNPISGHATLYWYQQILGQGPKLLIQFQNNGVVDDSQLPKDRFSAERLKGVDSTLKIQPAKLEDSAVYLCASSLLDMSSYEQYFGPGTRLTVT.

V is TRBV7-2 and J is TRBJ1-6; perhaps TRBD1 as D (5 bases). Trimming pared 8 bases from V and 7 bases from J, leaving 18 bases between. In germline, CDR1 is SGHTA, CDR2 FQGNSA. The CDR3 consists of 15 residues. The CDR3 loop reads CASRMGRDLNSPLHF. CDR3 nucleotides: TGTGCCAGCCGAATGGGTCGGGACTTAAATTCACCCCTCCACTTT.

The rearrangement joins TRBV12-5 to TRBJ2-6; no clear D gene. Germline V CDR1 and CDR2: LGHNT, FRNRAP. V shed 7 bases and J shed 1 base, with 5 bases lying between them. The CDR3 is made up of 13 amino acids. The CDR3: CASASSGANVLTF. For the CDR3, the DNA is TGTGCTAGTGCCAGTTCTGGGGCCAACGTCCTGACTTTC.

This clone was counted between two and nine times. This chain joins TRBV5-5 and TRBJ2-7, with D uncertain. CDR1 is SGHKS, CDR2 YYEKEE, per germline (reference sequence). V was clipped by 1 base and J by 2 bases, with 10 bases between them. This CDR3 contains 14 residues. The CDR3 loop reads CASSLFGQTYEQYF. The CDR3 nucleotides are TGTGCCAGCAGCTTGTTTGGCCAAACCTACGAGCAGTACTTC. Together with reference TRBV5-5 and TRBJ2-7, the CDR3 gives the full variable domain: DAGVTQSPTHLIKTRGQQVTLRCSPISGHKSVSWYQQVLGQGPQFIFQYYEKEERGRGNFPDRFSARQFPNYSSELNVNALLLGDSALYLCASSLFGQTYEQYFGPGTRLTVT.

The genes are TRBV2 and TRBJ1-1, with D perhaps TRBD1 (5 bases). This CDR3 has 13 residues. V lost 2 bases, J lost 1 base, and 5 bases lay in between. Germline CDR1 reads SNHLY; CDR2 reads FYNNEI. The CDR3 region has the DNA TGTGCCAGCAGTGAACAGGGGAACACTGAAGCTTTCTTT. Its translation is CASSEQGNTEAFF.

The CDR3 DNA reads as TGTGCCAGCAGTGTACGGACAGGGGGCGGGGAGCTGTTTTTT. It translates to CASSVRTGGGELFF. The V call is TRBV2, the J call TRBJ2-2; the match to TRBD1 covers 10 bases. Trimming cost V 4 bases and J 7 bases; bases outside gene matches: 3. This CDR3 contains 14 residues. Germline loops: CDR1 SNHLY, CDR2 FYNNEI.

J is TRBJ2-1 and V is TRBV29-1, with TRBD2 matching 15 bases. This CDR3 has 15 amino acids. Trimming at V came to 4 bases and at J to 7 bases, leaving 5 bases not matched to a gene. Germline V gene data show CDR1 as SQVTM and CDR2 as ANQGSEA. CDR3 DNA: TGCAGCGTTGGGGGGACTAGCGGGGGGCTAAATGAGCAGTTCTTC. It yields the protein CSVGGTSGGLNEQFF.

V usage is TRBV7-9 and J usage is TRBJ2-2; 14 nucleotides line up with TRBD2. There are 17 residues in the CDR3. CDR1 is SEHNR, CDR2 FQNEAQ, per germline (reference sequence). J was trimmed by 4 bases and V by 5 bases; bases with no gene match: 6. CDR3 loop: CASSPWTSGGLTGELFF. DNA for the CDR3: TGTGCCAGCAGCCCTTGGACTAGCGGGGGGCTCACCGGGGAGCTGTTTTTT.

In DNA, the CDR3 is TGTGCAAGTCGCTTAGGAGACGGGGTCACCCTTGGAAGTATGCAGTATTTT. It codes for CASRLGDGVTLGSMQYF. The chain combines TRBV12-2 with TRBJ2-3; no check of the table's D call, TRBD2, against the DNA was made. TRBV12-2 represents a pseudogene. This CDR3 is 17 amino acids long.

The rearrangement uses TRBV11-1 and TRBJ2-1; D perhaps matches TRBD1 (6 bases). V lost 8 bases to trimming and J lost 6 bases, with 8 bases between them. The CDR3 has 11 amino acids. Germline CDR1 reads SGHAT; CDR2 reads FQDESV (reference sequence). In DNA form, the CDR3 reads TGTGCCAGCGTGGACAGCAATGAGCAGTTCTTC. Its protein product is CASVDSNEQFF.

This chain uses TRBV2 with TRBJ2-3; the D gene is possibly TRBD1 (6 bases). This CDR3 comprises 14 residues. Germline CDR1 and CDR2: SNHLY and FYNNEI. Deletions cut 4 bases from V and 4 bases from J, with 12 bases between. The chain's CDR3 is CASSVKWGPDTQYF. The CDR3 bases are TGTGCCAGCAGTGTAAAGTGGGGGCCAGATACGCAGTATTTT.

The CDR3 DNA follows: TGTGCCAGCCTGAGAGGGGGCGCTACCAGTGGCTACACCTTC. Translated, it gives CASLRGGATSGYTF. The V gene is TRBV5-4, the J gene TRBJ1-2; 7 bases are shared with TRBD1. Germline CDR1 is SGHNT and CDR2 is YYREEE (reference sequence). The length of the CDR3 is 14 residues. J lost 7 bases, V lost 7 bases, and 13 bases had no gene match.

The genes are TRBV6-1 and TRBJ2-2, with 8 bases matching TRBD1. J was trimmed by 5 bases and V by 6 bases; bases with no gene match: 5. The CDR3 runs 14 residues. Germline loops: CDR1 MNHNS, CDR2 SASEGT. The CDR3 sequence: CASRQGAETGELFF. The CDR3 DNA sequence: TGTGCCAGCAGGCAGGGGGCGGAAACCGGGGAGCTGTTTTTT.

This clone appeared once. The chain carries TRBV29-1 and TRBJ2-7; D unresolved. V was trimmed by 5 bases and J by 1 base, leaving 21 bases between them. The V gene's germline CDR1 is SQVTM and CDR2 ANQGSEA. This CDR3 has 16 residues. The CDR3 spells CSVHRASVSGSYEQYF. As DNA, the CDR3 is TGCAGCGTTCATCGCGCGTCGGTATCAGGATCCTACGAGCAGTACTTC.